Presented here are 28 T cell receptor beta chains from one specimen sequenced in a study of shared clonotypes between healthy human individuals. Measured with immunoSEQ multiplex PCR; TCRdb has only the in-frame clones, and not every one. The data show nearly 2 million clones, with approximately 94% seen just once and 1% to 1.5% held by the top ten. Positively selected for CCR7, the CD45RO-negative cells used as naive CD8 cells excluded terminally differentiated effector memory CD45RA+ cells. Sequenced input: naive CD8+ T cells sorted from blood. The receptors were gathered from a man between 18 and 35 years old in good health.

V usage is TRBV7-9 and J usage is TRBJ2-3, with 9 bases lining up with TRBD2. Germline CDR1 reads SEHNR; CDR2 reads FQNEAQ (reference sequence). The CDR3 has 16 residues. V shed 0 bases and J 4 bases; nucleotides not matched to a gene: 5. The CDR3 DNA reads TGTGCCAGCAGCTTAGCTGGTAGCGGGGGTCCAGATACGCAGTATTTT. This sequence encodes CASSLAGSGGPDTQYF.

J is TRBJ1-4 and V is TRBV5-1; D gene uncertain. Germline CDR1 SGHRS, CDR2 YFSETQ. V was shortened by 4 bases and J by 5 bases, with 9 bases between the two germline ends. CDR3 length equals 13 residues. This CDR3 reads CASSHELNEKLFF. In DNA, the CDR3 is TGCGCCAGCAGCCATGAACTCAATGAAAAACTGTTTTTT.

The V and J genes are TRBV20-1 and TRBJ2-1, with D possibly matching TRBD1 (5 bases). This CDR3 is built from 11 residues. V dropped 3 bases and J dropped 8 bases, with 8 bases sitting between them. Germline V CDR1 and CDR2: DFQATT, SNEGSKA (reference sequence). For the CDR3, the DNA is TGCAGTGCTAGGGTAGGGGATGAGCAGTTCTTC. Protein: CSARVGDEQFF.

As to this clone: The same CDR3 is also encoded by other DNA sequences in this sample. CDR3 protein: CASSVGDSQETQYF. In nucleotides, the CDR3 is TGTGCCAGCAGCGTAGGGGACTCCCAAGAGACCCAGTACTTC. The chain couples TRBV9 to TRBJ2-5; a weak D match, TRBD2 (6 bases). The CDR3 runs 14 residues. V lost 0 bases and J 1 base, leaving 7 bases between the germline ends. Germline CDR1 and CDR2: SGDLS and YYNGEE.

This chain joins TRBV5-8 and TRBJ2-2; a possible D gene is TRBD1 (5 bases). CDR3 length: 18 residues. Trimming cost V 5 bases and J 0 bases, with 20 bases left between them. The germline CDR1 and CDR2 sequences are SGHTS and YDEGEE. This chain's CDR3 is CASSYILQAPANTGELFF. The DNA for the CDR3 is TGTGCCAGCAGTTACATCCTACAGGCCCCCGCGAACACCGGGGAGCTGTTTTTT.

The chain combines TRBV18 with TRBJ2-7; 11 bases fit TRBD2. This CDR3 comprises 15 residues. V lost 5 bases to trimming and J lost 3 bases; unmatched junction nucleotides: 6. Germline CDR1 is KGHSH and CDR2 is LQKENI. The CDR3 reads CASSYSGGDVYEQYF. For the CDR3, the DNA is TGTGCCAGCTCATATAGCGGGGGGGATGTCTACGAGCAGTACTTC. The full variable domain, its missing parts supplied by reference TRBV18 and TRBJ2-7, is NAGVMQNPRHLVRRRGQEARLRCSPMKGHSHVYWYRQLPEEGLKFMVYLQKENIIDESGMPKERFSAEFPKEGPSILRIQQVVRGDSAAYFCASSYSGGDVYEQYFGPGTRLTVT.

The chain joins TRBV27 to TRBJ1-4; 7 nucleotides line up with TRBD1. This CDR3 contains 15 residues. In germline, CDR1 is MNHEY, CDR2 SMNVEV (reference sequence). J was trimmed by 4 bases and V by 6 bases; bases with no gene match: 8. DNA of the CDR3: TGTGCCAGCAGCTCCCGGGACAGCCTTAATGAAAAACTGTTTTTT. Its translation: CASSSRDSLNEKLFF.

The rearrangement joins TRBV2 to TRBJ2-3, with TRBD1 identical over 9 bases. V was clipped by 1 base and J by 4 bases; unmatched bases: 6. The CDR3 sequence is 16 residues long. Per the germline V gene, CDR1 is SNHLY and CDR2 is FYNNEI. The chain's CDR3 is CASSEVTGGTADTQYF. CDR3 coding DNA: TGTGCCAGCAGTGAAGTGACAGGGGGGACGGCAGATACGCAGTATTTT.

This clone has just one count. The rearrangement uses TRBV25-1 and TRBJ2-7; D possibly uses TRBD1 or TRBD2 (5 bases each). CDR1 and CDR2 (germline): MGHDK, SYGVNS. The CDR3 spans 15 residues. The V end lost 5 bases, the J end lost 0 bases, and 14 bases lay between the germline ends. CDR3 sequence reads: CASSRGQGGSYEQYF. CDR3 sequence (DNA): TGTGCCAGCAGTCGCGGGCAGGGCGGCTCCTACGAGCAGTACTTC.

The table lists this clone with a few counts. The V gene is TRBV6-5, the J gene TRBJ1-2; D call uncertain. The CDR3 extends over 14 amino acids. The germline CDR1 and CDR2 sequences are MNHEY and SVGAGI. V shed 4 bases and J shed 7 bases, with 16 bases lying between them. The CDR3 loop reads CASSFRIGYTGYTF. CDR3 DNA: TGTGCCAGCAGTTTCAGGATCGGGTATACTGGCTACACCTTC.

Comment on this clone: The sample contains more than one DNA sequence encoding this CDR3. CDR3 protein: CASSLQGHEQYF. Written as DNA, the CDR3 is TGTGCCAGCAGCTTACAGGGCCACGAGCAGTACTTC. The gene calls are TRBV5-6 and TRBJ2-7; possibly TRBD1 for D (6 bases). The CDR3 has 12 amino acids. Germline V gene lookup returns CDR1 SGHDT and CDR2 YYEEEE. V gave up 2 bases and J gave up 5 bases, with 8 bases separating them.

The CDR3 DNA is TGTGCCAGCAGCTCGGGGACTAGCGTGGGAACCGGGGAGCTGTTTTTT. Translated, it gives CASSSGTSVGTGELFF. The gene calls are TRBV7-2 and TRBJ2-2; the match to TRBD2 covers 10 bases. The CDR3 extends over 16 amino acids. The junction had 7 bases not matched to a gene; V was cut back by 4 bases and J by 5 bases. Germline V lookup: CDR1 SGHTA, CDR2 FQGNSA.

This rearrangement joins TRBV28 to TRBJ2-5; 7 bases fit TRBD1. The junction had 4 bases not matched to a gene; V was cut back by 2 bases and J by 1 base. This CDR3 comprises 15 residues. The germline V gene encodes CDR1 MDHEN and CDR2 SYDVKM. The CDR3 region has the DNA TGTGCCAGCAGTTTACCACCAGGGGGCCAAGAGACCCAGTACTTC. Translation: CASSLPPGGQETQYF.

The V gene is TRBV15, the J gene TRBJ1-5, with no clear D. V lost 0 bases, J lost 7 bases, and 22 bases lay in between. The CDR3 runs to 18 residues. Looked up from germline, CDR1 is LNHNV and CDR2 is YYDKDF (reference sequence). This chain's CDR3 is CATSRDARTPVWVQPQHF. In DNA, the CDR3 is TGTGCCACCAGCAGAGATGCACGGACGCCTGTGTGGGTCCAGCCCCAGCATTTT.

The genes are TRBV27 and TRBJ1-1; D is perhaps TRBD1 (6 bases). The ends were cut back, 0 bases at V and 7 bases at J, with 12 bases in the middle. This CDR3 is built from 14 residues. Germline V gives CDR1 MNHEY, CDR2 SMNVEV (reference sequence). As DNA, the CDR3 is TGTGCCAGCAGTTTATCAAACAGGGTAGGTGAAGCTTTCTTT. This gives the protein CASSLSNRVGEAFF.

This clone was picked up one time. The chain recombines TRBV27 with TRBJ2-7; a weak D match, TRBD2 (6 bases). This CDR3 contains 14 residues. The V gene lost 3 bases and the J gene lost 3 bases, with 12 bases spanning the gap. CDR1 is MNHEY and CDR2 is SMNVEV in the germline V gene (reference sequence). The CDR3 sequence is CASSFGSGRYEQYF. The CDR3, as DNA: TGTGCCAGCAGTTTTGGTAGCGGACGCTACGAGCAGTACTTC.

The chain's CDR3 is CATSRDQWVNTEAFF. The CDR3 region has the DNA TGTGCCACCAGCAGAGATCAATGGGTGAACACTGAAGCTTTCTTT. The V call is TRBV15, the J call TRBJ1-1, with unresolved D. Looked up from germline, CDR1 is LNHNV and CDR2 is YYDKDF (reference sequence). The V end was cut by 0 bases, the J end by 0 bases, with 8 bases between. The CDR3 contains 15 residues. The full variable domain, completed using reference TRBV15 and TRBJ1-1, is DAMVIQNPRYQVTQFGKPVTLSCSQTLNHNVMYWYQQKSSQAPKLLFHYYDKDFNNEADTPDNFQSRRPNTSFCFLDIRSPGLGDTAMYLCATSRDQWVNTEAFFGQGTRLTVV.

V is TRBV2 and J is TRBJ2-5; 7 positions agree with TRBD2. This CDR3 has 11 residues. Germline assignment: CDR1 SNHLY and CDR2 FYNNEI. The J segment lost 4 bases and the V segment lost 11 bases, leaving 4 bases of the junction unmatched. CDR3: CAAGVGETQYF. CDR3 nucleotides: TGTGCCGCGGGAGTTGGAGAGACCCAGTACTTC.

The V and J genes are TRBV30 and TRBJ2-7; 7 bases fit TRBD1. Germline values: CDR1 GTSNPN, CDR2 SVGIG (reference sequence). The J segment lost 1 base and the V segment lost 0 bases, leaving 3 bases of the junction unmatched. The CDR3 totals 14 residues. This CDR3 reads CAWSVTGDSYEQYF. CDR3 DNA sequence: TGTGCCTGGAGTGTAACAGGGGATTCCTACGAGCAGTACTTC. Combining the CDR3 with reference TRBV30 and TRBJ2-7 gives the whole variable domain SQTIHQWPATLVQPVGSPLSLECTVEGTSNPNLYWYRQAAGRGLQLLFYSVGIGQISSEVPQNLSASRPQDRQFILSSKKLLLSDSGFYLCAWSVTGDSYEQYFGPGTRLTVT.

The J gene is TRBJ2-1, the V gene TRBV25-1, with 8 nucleotides matching TRBD2. This CDR3 region has 15 residues. Unmatched junction bases numbered 4, after V lost 2 bases and J lost 4 bases. Germline V gene lookup returns CDR1 MGHDK and CDR2 SYGVNS. CDR3 in amino acids: CASSEEAGAYNEQFF. The CDR3 DNA sequence: TGTGCCAGCAGTGAAGAAGCGGGGGCTTACAATGAGCAGTTCTTC.

Of note for this clone: This specimen includes other DNA sequences encoding the same CDR3. V and J are TRBV6-5 and TRBJ2-3; D gene uncertain. Per the germline V gene, CDR1 is MNHEY and CDR2 is SVGAGI. The CDR3 is 12 residues long. V lost 0 bases to trimming and J lost 6 bases, with 4 bases between them. In DNA form, the CDR3 reads TGTGCCAGCAGTTACTCACGGGATACGCAGTATTTT. Its protein product is CASSYSRDTQYF.

The CDR3 protein is CASSFRLAGESDTQYF. CDR3 DNA sequence: TGTGCCAGCAGTTTCCGACTAGCGGGAGAGTCGGATACGCAGTATTTT. The rearrangement uses TRBV6-5 and TRBJ2-3; TRBD2 aligns across 12 bases. The J segment lost 6 bases and the V segment lost 4 bases, leaving 8 bases of the junction unmatched. The germline V gene encodes CDR1 MNHEY and CDR2 SVGAGI. The CDR3 length is 16 residues.

As to this clone: Other DNA variants within this sample encode the same CDR3. CDR3 coding DNA: TGTGCCAGCAGCGTAGTCGGGACAGGAGGCACAGATACGCAGTATTTT. Translating gives CASSVVGTGGTDTQYF. The chain joins TRBV9 to TRBJ2-3, with 8 bases identical to TRBD1. CDR1 and CDR2 (germline): SGDLS, YYNGEE. Unmatched junction bases numbered 4, after V lost 0 bases and J lost 1 base. This CDR3 is 16 amino acids long.

The chain uses TRBV7-9 and TRBJ2-7; the D is unclear. V was clipped by 1 base and J by 3 bases, with 10 bases between them. The CDR3 loop spans 14 amino acids. Germline CDR1 reads SEHNR; CDR2 reads FQNEAQ (reference sequence). CDR3 sequence (DNA): TGTGCCAGCAGCTTAGTTCGGTCTGACTACGAGCAGTACTTC. Protein product: CASSLVRSDYEQYF.

The chain recombines TRBV19 with TRBJ2-5, with D possibly TRBD2 on 6 matching bases. This CDR3 is built from 13 residues. Germline V gene data show CDR1 as LNHDA and CDR2 as SQIVND (reference sequence). The V end was cut by 5 bases, the J end by 5 bases, with 12 bases between. CDR3 sequence reads: CASSVDYEETQYF. The CDR3 nucleotides read TGTGCCAGTAGTGTGGACTATGAGGAGACCCAGTACTTC.

The CDR3 spells CASRGTHGYEQYF. The CDR3 DNA reads TGTGCCAGCAGAGGGACGCATGGCTACGAGCAGTACTTC. The gene calls are TRBV2 and TRBJ2-7, with D tentatively TRBD1 or TRBD2 (5 bases each). Trimming stripped 6 bases from V and 3 bases from J, with 12 bases between. The CDR3 has 13 amino acids. From germline, CDR1 is SNHLY and CDR2 FYNNEI.

The genes are TRBV29-1 and TRBJ2-3; D might be TRBD2 (6 bases). The CDR3 is 17 amino acids. CDR1 and CDR2 (germline): SQVTM, ANQGSEA. Trimming cost V 4 bases and J 0 bases, with 20 bases left between them. The CDR3 coding sequence is TGCAGCGTTGTCCCCCTGGTTAGCGGCCCAAGCACAGATACGCAGTATTTT. Its translation is CSVVPLVSGPSTDTQYF.

The genes are TRBV5-4 and TRBJ2-1, with D unclear. The CDR3 is made up of 12 amino acids. V was shortened by 0 bases and J by 5 bases, with 3 bases between the two germline ends. The germline V gene encodes CDR1 SGHNT and CDR2 YYREEE (reference sequence). Written as DNA, the CDR3 is TGTGCCAGCAGCTTGGTTGACAATGAGCAGTTCTTC. The encoded protein is CASSLVDNEQFF. The variable domain in full, with the rest retrieved from reference TRBV5-4 and TRBJ2-1, is ETGVTQSPTHLIKTRGQQVTLRCSSQSGHNTVSWYQQALGQGPQFIFQYYREEENGRGNFPPRFSGLQFPNYSSELNVNALELDDSALYLCASSLVDNEQFFGPGTRLTVL.